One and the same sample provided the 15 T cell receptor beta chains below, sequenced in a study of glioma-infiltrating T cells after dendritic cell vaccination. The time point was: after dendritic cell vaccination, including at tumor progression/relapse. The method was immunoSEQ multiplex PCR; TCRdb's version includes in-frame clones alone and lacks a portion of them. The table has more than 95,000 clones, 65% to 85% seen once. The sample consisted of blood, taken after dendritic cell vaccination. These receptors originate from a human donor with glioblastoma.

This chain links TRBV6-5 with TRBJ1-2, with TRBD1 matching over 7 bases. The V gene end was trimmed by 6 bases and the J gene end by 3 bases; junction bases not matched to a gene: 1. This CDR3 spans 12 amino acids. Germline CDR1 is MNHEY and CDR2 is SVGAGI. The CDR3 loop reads CASSGTDYGYTF. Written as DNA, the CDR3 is TGTGCCAGCAGCGGGACAGACTATGGCTACACCTTC.

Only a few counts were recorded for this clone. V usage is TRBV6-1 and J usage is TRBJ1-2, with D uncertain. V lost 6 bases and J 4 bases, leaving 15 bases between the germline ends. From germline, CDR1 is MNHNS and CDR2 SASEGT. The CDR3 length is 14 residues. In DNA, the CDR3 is TGTGCCAGCAGCATCGAGGCGGGTATCTATGGCTACACCTTC. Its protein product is CASSIEAGIYGYTF.

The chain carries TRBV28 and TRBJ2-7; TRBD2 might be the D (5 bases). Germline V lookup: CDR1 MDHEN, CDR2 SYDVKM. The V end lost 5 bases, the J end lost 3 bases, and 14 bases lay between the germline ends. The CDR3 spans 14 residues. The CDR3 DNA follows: TGTGCCAGCAGTCCGGGATATTCTCTCTACGAGCAGTACTTC. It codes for CASSPGYSLYEQYF.

CDR3 residues: CASRLPGNTGELFF. In nucleotides, the CDR3 is TGTGCCAGCAGGCTCCCAGGGAACACCGGGGAGCTGTTTTTT. The chain couples TRBV7-2 to TRBJ2-2; D uncertain. Trimming pared 6 bases from V and 1 base from J, leaving 9 bases between. The germline V gene encodes CDR1 SGHTA and CDR2 FQGNSA. The CDR3 has 14 residues.

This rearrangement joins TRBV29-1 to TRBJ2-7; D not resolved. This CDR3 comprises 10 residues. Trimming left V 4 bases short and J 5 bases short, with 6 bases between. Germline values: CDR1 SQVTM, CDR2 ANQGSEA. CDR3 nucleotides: TGCAGCGTTGGAGTCCACGAGCAGTACTTC. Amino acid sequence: CSVGVHEQYF.

CDR3 in DNA: TGTGCCAGCAGCGGAGGACAGGGAAGAGGCTCTGGAAACACCATATATTTT. As protein: CASSGGQGRGSGNTIYF. The chain has TRBV9 and TRBJ1-3; 8 bases fit TRBD1. The CDR3 consists of 17 residues. CDR1 and CDR2 (germline): SGDLS, YYNGEE. Germline trimming cut 3 bases from V and 0 bases from J; bases unmatched to any gene: 8.

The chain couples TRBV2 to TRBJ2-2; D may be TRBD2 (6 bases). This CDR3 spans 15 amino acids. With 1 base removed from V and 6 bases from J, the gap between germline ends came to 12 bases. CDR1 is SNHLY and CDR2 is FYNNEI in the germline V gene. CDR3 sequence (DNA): TGTGCCAGCAGTGAAGTAGGCGGGGCCCCCGGGGAGCTGTTTTTT. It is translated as CASSEVGGAPGELFF.

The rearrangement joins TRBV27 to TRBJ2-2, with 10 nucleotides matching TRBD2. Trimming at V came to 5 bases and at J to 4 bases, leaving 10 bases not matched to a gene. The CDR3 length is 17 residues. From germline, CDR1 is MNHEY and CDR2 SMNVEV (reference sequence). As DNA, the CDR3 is TGTGCCAGCAGTCATTCTCGACTAGCGGGCCTCACCGGGGAGCTGTTTTTT. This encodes CASSHSRLAGLTGELFF.

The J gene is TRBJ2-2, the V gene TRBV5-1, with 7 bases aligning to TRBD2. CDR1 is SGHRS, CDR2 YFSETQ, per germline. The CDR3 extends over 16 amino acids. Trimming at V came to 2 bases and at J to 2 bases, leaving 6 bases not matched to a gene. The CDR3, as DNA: TGCGCCAGCAGCTTAGCAGCGGGGTTCAACACCGGGGAGCTGTTTTTT. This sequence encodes CASSLAAGFNTGELFF.

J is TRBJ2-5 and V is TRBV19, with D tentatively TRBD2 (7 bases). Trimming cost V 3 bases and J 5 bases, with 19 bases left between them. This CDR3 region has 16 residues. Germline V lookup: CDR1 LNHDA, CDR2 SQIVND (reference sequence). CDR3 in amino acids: CASSISAGARSETQYF. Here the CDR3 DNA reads TGTGCCAGTAGTATCTCCGCGGGGGCTAGATCTGAGACCCAGTACTTC.

The CDR3 nucleotides read TGCGCCAGCAGCTTGACCCCTCGGGGGGGAGAAGCTTTCTTT. Its protein product is CASSLTPRGGEAFF. The chain joins TRBV5-1 to TRBJ1-1, with D tentatively TRBD1 (5 bases). The CDR3 has 14 residues. V was shortened by 1 base and J by 8 bases, with 15 bases between the two germline ends. Germline lookup yields CDR1 SGHRS and CDR2 YFSETQ.

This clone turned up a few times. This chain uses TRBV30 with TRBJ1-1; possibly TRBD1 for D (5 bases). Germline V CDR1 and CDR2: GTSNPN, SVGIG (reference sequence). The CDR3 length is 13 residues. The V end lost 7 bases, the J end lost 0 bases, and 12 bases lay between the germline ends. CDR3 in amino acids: CASLQGMNTEAFF. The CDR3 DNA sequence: TGTGCCTCCCTCCAGGGCATGAACACTGAAGCTTTCTTT.

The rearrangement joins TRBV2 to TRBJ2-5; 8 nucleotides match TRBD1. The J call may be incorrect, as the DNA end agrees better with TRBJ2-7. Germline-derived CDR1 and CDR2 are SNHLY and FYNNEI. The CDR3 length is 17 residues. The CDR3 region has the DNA TGTGCCAGCAGTGAGTTGGACAGGGATTTTATTTTCTACGAGCAGTACTTC. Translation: CASSELDRDFIFYEQYF.

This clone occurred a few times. CDR3 sequence reads: CASSQQGLMNTEAFF. CDR3 DNA: TGCGCCAGCAGCCAGCAGGGACTCATGAACACTGAAGCTTTCTTT. The chain links TRBV4-1 to TRBJ1-1; perhaps TRBD1 as D (5 bases). The V and J ends lost 3 bases and 0 bases respectively, with 11 bases between them. CDR3 length: 15 residues. Germline V lookup: CDR1 MGHRA, CDR2 YSYEKL.

CDR3 loop: CASSLSLGLAGVPTRIYEQYF. CDR3 DNA sequence: TGTGCCAGCAGTTTATCCCTCGGACTAGCGGGAGTCCCGACACGCATCTACGAGCAGTACTTC. The chain employs TRBV27 and TRBJ2-7; 13 bases align to TRBD2. Trimming removed 0 bases from V and 3 bases from J; junction bases left unmatched: 17. The CDR3 runs to 21 residues. Germline V lookup: CDR1 MNHEY, CDR2 SMNVEV (reference sequence).